This T cell receptor beta chain was obtained from a study of T-cell memory formation after mild COVID-19. As for the study in general: For the most part, TCR clusters were specific to one donor.

This CDR3 region has 14 residues. CDR1 and CDR2 (germline): KGHSH, LQKENI. Trimming stripped 0 bases from V and 6 bases from J, with 12 bases between. With constant-segment primers, 5'RACE yielded cDNA libraries of TCR alpha and TCR beta that carried sample barcodes and UMIs. Each CDR3 protein gets one entry after TCRdb re-called the 5' RACE reads with MiXCR. The sample includes around 320,000 distinct CDR3 sequences, around 28% of them seen just once. Study results and caveats: Pre-infection memory harbored some responding clones, suggesting cross-reactive memory joined. CM and EM subsets held most contracting CD4+ clones; EMRA held CD8+ ones.

With respect to this clonotype: Antigen unknown.

Sequencing was performed on PBMCs or a T cell subset sorted from them (not recorded which). The sequence was collected from an adult woman who had mild COVID-19 (a few samples of this study predate the infection). Cell type and time point are not known. This chain joins TRBV18 and TRBJ2-7, with TRBD2 as a possible D gene (7 bases). The CDR3 loop reads CASSPPSGGGEQYF. DNA for the CDR3: TGTGCCAGCTCACCACCTTCGGGGGGCGGCGAGCAGTACTTC.